This T cell receptor beta chain was sequenced in a study of spatial heterogeneity in lung cancer. Turning to the study itself: Raw reads showed each unique TCR and UMI combination turning up more than ten times on average.

The length of the CDR3 is 15 residues. Germline V gene lookup returns CDR1 LGHNA and CDR2 YSLEER. The trim removed 1 base at V and 4 bases at J, leaving 5 bases unmatched. This clonotype has just a few counts. TCR cDNA molecules each had a unique molecular identifier. TCRdb reprocessed the 5' RACE reads via MiXCR and lists one record per CDR3 protein. The sample lists 40,000 to 50,000 distinct CDR3 sequences, roughly 13% occurring once. Time point: sample taken at primary tumor resection. Extraction of whole RNA from tumor, nontumor lung or frozen PBMC preceded unsorted sequencing. The cohort: over 70 early-stage, untreated non-small cell lung cancer patients.

This sample comprised PBMCs, obtained at surgery. The chain carries TRBV4-3 and TRBJ2-7, with 9 bases fitting TRBD1. This clonotype was obtained from a male donor with early-stage non-small cell lung cancer. CDR3 bases: TGCGCCAGCAGCCAAGTAGGGACAGGGCCGTACGAGCAGTACTTC. As protein: CASSQVGTGPYEQYF.